Each of the 32 T cell receptor beta chains below was sequenced from the same sample in a study of low-dose radiotherapy and immunotherapy resistance in tumors. Time point described: after trial treatment. Treatment defined: LDRT plus nivolumab, ipilimumab, low-dose cyclophosphamide and aspirin (RACIN trial). TRAV and TRBV primers primed cDNA for both TCRalpha and TCRbeta. Amplification of TCRs used a constant-region primer and V-primer adapter for about 21 PCR cycles. From the reads, TCRdb called clonotypes with MiXCR, one entry per CDR3 protein. The data show about 91,000 distinct CDR3 sequences, with about 20% seen just once and more than 10% held by the top ten. The specimen was PBMCs, collected after low-dose radiotherapy plus immunotherapy. All receptors derive from a female donor with ovarian cancer.

Turning to this clonotype: One base separates it from a far larger clone, so it is likely a read error. V usage is TRBV11-3 and J usage is TRBJ2-1; 12 positions match TRBD2. The CDR3 runs to 16 residues. The germline V gene has CDR1 SGHNT and CDR2 YENEEA. V lost 5 bases and J lost 10; bases outside the gene matches: 12. The CDR3, as DNA: TGTGCCAGCAGCCCACGGACTAGCGGGACCACTCCCGAGCAGTTCTTC. Translated: CASSPRTSGTTPEQFF.

This clonotype was counted a few times. This sequence joins TRBV6-2 or TRBV6-3 and TRBJ1-1; D not certain. The V gene lost 0 bases and the J gene lost 5 bases, with 19 bases spanning the gap. CDR3 size: 17 residues. Germline values: CDR1 MNHEY, CDR2 SVGEGT. This CDR3 is CASSYSKSPSRETEAFF. The DNA for the CDR3 is TGTGCCAGCAGTTACTCGAAGTCTCCCTCTAGGGAAACTGAAGCTTTCTTT.

In this sample, this clonotype turned up many times. One end of the junction is discordant with germline, which a read error may explain. This chain connects TRBV6-1 to TRBJ2-5; D remains unclear. Germline V gene lookup returns CDR1 MNHNS and CDR2 SASEGT. CDR3 length equals 12 residues. Here the CDR3 reads CASSQAQETQYF. CDR3 coding DNA: TGTGCCAGCAGTCAAGCGCAAGAGACCCAGTACTTC.

This clonotype was detected many times. The chain joins TRBV5-5 to TRBJ2-5; D is tentatively TRBD1 or TRBD2 (5 bases each). Germline-derived CDR1 and CDR2 are SGHKS and YYEKEE (reference sequence). The V gene lost 2 bases and the J gene lost 4 bases, with 12 bases spanning the gap. The CDR3 totals 14 residues. The CDR3 region is CASSFNGAGETQYF. The CDR3 coding sequence is TGTGCCAGCAGCTTTAACGGGGCGGGAGAGACCCAGTACTTC.

This clonotype came up many times. V and J are TRBV12-3 or TRBV12-4 and TRBJ1-4; TRBD1 aligns across 7 bases. The V gene end was trimmed by 6 bases and the J gene end by 3 bases; junction bases not matched to a gene: 4. This CDR3 has 14 residues. The CDR3: CASSHRGSNEKLFF. The CDR3 bases are TGTGCCAGCAGCCACAGGGGTTCTAATGAAAAACTGTTTTTT.

This clonotype has ten or more counts. V gene TRBV5-6 combines with J gene TRBJ2-1; D call uncertain. Trimming cost V 4 bases and J 3 bases, with 26 bases left between them. There are 19 residues in the CDR3. Germline loops: CDR1 SGHDT, CDR2 YYEEEE. The CDR3 here is CASSTTRSLWRFIYNEQFF. Written as DNA, the CDR3 is TGTGCCAGCAGCACCACCAGGTCTTTATGGCGCTTCATCTACAATGAGCAGTTCTTC.

With respect to this clonotype: Relative to the germline gene, one junction end is altered; a read error may explain this. The V call is TRBV4-2, the J call TRBJ2-3, with D tentatively TRBD1 or TRBD2 (5 bases each). CDR3 length: 15 residues. The germline CDR1 and CDR2 sequences are LGHNA and YNFKEQ. The CDR3 spells CASSQVGVAVLLLVF. For the CDR3, the DNA is TGTGCCAGCAGCCAAGTGGGGGTAGCAGTTCTCCTACTCGTTTTT.

In this sample, this clonotype turned up many times. The chain combines TRBV10-3 with TRBJ2-1; D is uncertain. V dropped 4 bases and J dropped 0 bases, with 10 bases sitting between them. The CDR3 consists of 15 residues. In germline, CDR1 is ENHRY, CDR2 SYGVKD. CDR3 loop: CAISGDGSSYNEQFF. CDR3 in DNA: TGTGCCATCAGTGGCGACGGAAGCTCCTACAATGAGCAGTTCTTC.

This clonotype came up many times. This chain joins TRBV12-3 or TRBV12-4 and TRBJ1-5, with 8 bases fitting TRBD1. The CDR3 has 17 residues. The junction had 9 bases not matched to a gene; V was cut back by 4 bases and J by 1 base. The CDR3 DNA sequence: TGTGCCAGCAGTTCGTACCGGGACAGGAAAAGCAATCAGCCCCAGCATTTT. Its protein is CASSSYRDRKSNQPQHF.

The sample holds many counts of this clonotype. The chain has TRBV2 and TRBJ2-4; TRBD2 might be the D (6 bases). Germline CDR1 SNHLY, CDR2 FYNNEI. V lost 4 bases to trimming and J lost 6 bases, with 13 bases between them. The CDR3 extends over 14 amino acids. The CDR3 coding sequence is TGTGCCAGCAGTGTTAAGCGGGCCGGAAACATTCAGTACTTC. Translated: CASSVKRAGNIQYF.

This clonotype was recorded at least ten times. This chain uses TRBV2 with TRBJ2-2; D is uncertain. Germline CDR1 and CDR2: SNHLY and FYNNEI. There are 16 residues in the CDR3. Between the trimmed V and J ends, which lost 6 bases and 5 bases, there was a span of 19 bases. The CDR3 is CASSAQASFGTGELFF. CDR3 bases: TGTGCCAGCAGCGCCCAAGCGTCCTTCGGGACCGGGGAGCTGTTTTTT.

Concerning this clonotype: A far larger clone is a single base away, which makes a read error likely. The chain has TRBV5-3 and TRBJ2-2; the D gene could be TRBD1 or TRBD2 (5 bases each). TRBV5-3 is an open reading frame whose function is uncertain. The V end was cut by 8 bases, the J end by 10 bases, with 24 bases between. This CDR3 is 15 amino acids long. In nucleotides, the CDR3 is TGTGCCAGCAGACCCGCGTCCGGGACGGCCGTGGAGCTGTTTTTT. Its protein product is CASRPASGTAVELFF.

A word on this clonotype: Germline is not matched at one junction end, which may reflect a read error. The chain carries TRBV5-1 and TRBJ2-7; the D gene is possibly TRBD2 (5 bases). Germline V CDR1 and CDR2: SGHRS, YFSETQ. This CDR3 region has 14 residues. The DNA of the CDR3 is TGTGCCAGCAGCCCTGTGGGGAGACCACACGAGCAGTACTTC. This codes for CASSPVGRPHEQYF.

This chain uses TRBV7-6 with TRBJ2-1; D might be TRBD1 (5 bases). The CDR3 runs 14 residues. Germline values: CDR1 SGHVS, CDR2 FNYEAQ. V lost 8 bases to trimming and J lost 3 bases, with 14 bases between them. The CDR3 nucleotides are TGTGCCAGCGGCAGGACATGCGTCTACAATGAGCAGTTCTTC. Residues: CASGRTCVYNEQFF.

This clonotype was detected many times. The chain recombines TRBV5-6 with TRBJ2-3; D remains unclear. V was pared by 5 bases and J by 2 bases, with 9 bases between. This CDR3 is built from 13 residues. The V gene's germline CDR1 is SGHDT and CDR2 YYEEEE. The CDR3 sequence: CASREQVTDTQYF. CDR3 in DNA: TGTGCCAGCAGGGAACAAGTCACAGATACGCAGTATTTT.

This clonotype was counted many times. This chain connects TRBV5-1 to TRBJ2-2; 10 bases line up with TRBD1. The CDR3 spans 16 residues. Trimming cost V 9 bases and J 5 bases; bases outside gene matches: 13. Germline V gives CDR1 SGHRS, CDR2 YFSETQ. CDR3: CATKRPGTGVTGELFF. The CDR3 DNA follows: TGCGCCACCAAACGCCCCGGGACAGGGGTAACCGGGGAGCTGTTTTTT.

This clonotype was recorded at least ten times. This rearrangement joins TRBV7-9 to TRBJ2-3, with TRBD2 matching over 10 bases. Trimming at V came to 3 bases and at J to 2 bases, leaving 2 bases not matched to a gene. The CDR3 length is 15 residues. CDR1 is SEHNR, CDR2 FQNEAQ, per germline (reference sequence). The CDR3 nucleotides read TGTGCCAGCAGCTTGGGACTAGCGAACACAGATACGCAGTATTTT. Residues: CASSLGLANTDTQYF.

At least ten counts were recorded for this clonotype. V usage is TRBV5-5 and J usage is TRBJ2-1; 11 bases fit TRBD2. The trim removed 4 bases at V and 5 bases at J, leaving 8 bases unmatched. This CDR3 spans 16 amino acids. Germline loops: CDR1 SGHKS, CDR2 YYEKEE (reference sequence). The DNA for the CDR3 is TGTGCCAGCAGCCAACTAGCGGGAGTGGGGAACAATGAGCAGTTCTTC. Translation gives CASSQLAGVGNNEQFF.

This clonotype was picked up many times. V is TRBV29-1 and J is TRBJ1-5; D is ambiguous. Germline CDR1 and CDR2: SQVTM and ANQGSEA. The CDR3 sequence is 13 residues long. Between the trimmed V and J ends, which lost 6 bases and 0 bases, there was a span of 9 bases. The CDR3 DNA follows: TGCAGCGTCCGCTCTCATAGCAATCAGCCCCAGCATTTT. Translation: CSVRSHSNQPQHF. The full variable domain, completed using reference TRBV29-1 and TRBJ1-5, is SAVISQKPSRDICQRGTSLTIQCQVDSQVTMMFWYRQQPGQSLTLIATANQGSEATYESGFVIDKFPISRPNLTFSTLTVSNMSPEDSSIYLCSVRSHSNQPQHFGDGTRLSIL.

V gene TRBV7-9 combines with J gene TRBJ2-2; TRBD1 agrees at 7 bases. The CDR3 spans 16 residues. Germline lookup yields CDR1 SEHNR and CDR2 FQNEAQ (reference sequence). V gave up 7 bases and J gave up 1 base; unmatched junction bases: 9. The CDR3 is CASIPPGQVNTGELFF. The DNA for the CDR3 is TGTGCCAGCATTCCACCCGGACAGGTGAACACCGGGGAGCTGTTTTTT.

The chain couples TRBV4-3 to TRBJ1-3; no clear D gene. Germline CDR1 and CDR2: LGHNA and YSLEER. The CDR3 runs to 14 residues. V was shortened by 1 base and J by 0 bases, with 4 bases between the two germline ends. The CDR3 reads CASSQASSGNTIYF. The CDR3 DNA reads TGCGCCAGCAGCCAAGCGAGCTCTGGAAACACCATATATTTT.

This clonotype was found a few times. V and J are TRBV30 and TRBJ2-2, with 12 bases aligning to TRBD2. The CDR3 loop spans 15 amino acids. Germline loops: CDR1 GTSNPN, CDR2 SVGIG (reference sequence). Trimming cost V 2 bases and J 6 bases; bases outside gene matches: 4. The CDR3: CAWSMGLAGSGELFF. Here the CDR3 DNA reads TGTGCCTGGAGTATGGGACTAGCGGGTTCCGGGGAGCTGTTTTTT.

Many counts were recorded for this clonotype. V is TRBV5-1 and J is TRBJ1-2, with 9 bases fitting TRBD1. The germline gives CDR1 SGHRS, CDR2 YFSETQ. V lost 3 bases to trimming and J lost 8 bases; unmatched junction nucleotides: 5. The CDR3 consists of 13 residues. The CDR3 protein is CASSSGQGYGYTF. The CDR3 nucleotides are TGCGCCAGCAGCTCGGGACAGGGCTACGGCTACACCTTC.

A note on this clonotype: A read error is likely, as this CDR3 ends without the conserved phenylalanine or tryptophan. The V gene is TRBV7-9, the J gene TRBJ1-1; 7 bases align to TRBD1. The germline CDR1 and CDR2 sequences are SEHNR and FQNEAQ (reference sequence). The CDR3 has 15 amino acids. With 0 bases clipped from V and 5 bases from J, the junction kept 6 bases outside the gene matches. CDR3: CASSLAPGGRTEAFY. DNA of the CDR3: TGTGCCAGCAGCTTAGCCCCAGGGGGGAGGACTGAAGCTTTCTAT.

This clonotype has a count of ten or more. This rearrangement joins TRBV29-1 to TRBJ2-7; 9 nucleotides line up with TRBD2. This CDR3 contains 13 residues. Germline V gives CDR1 SQVTM, CDR2 ANQGSEA. With 6 bases clipped from V and 6 bases from J, the junction kept 9 bases outside the gene matches. The CDR3 protein is CSVGTSWSSEQYF. CDR3 sequence (DNA): TGCAGCGTCGGGACTAGCTGGTCTAGCGAGCAGTACTTC.

This clonotype was seen only a few times. The V call is TRBV12-3 or TRBV12-4, the J call TRBJ2-1, with 9 bases lining up with TRBD2. The ends lost 5 bases at V and 7 bases at J; junction bases unmatched: 18. The CDR3 covers 18 residues. The chain's CDR3 is CASSPRLFGGGARNEQFF. CDR3 nucleotides: TGTGCCAGCAGTCCACGGCTATTTGGCGGGGGGGCGCGGAATGAGCAGTTCTTC.

The chain joins TRBV29-1 to TRBJ1-2; D gene uncertain. The CDR3 runs to 13 residues. V lost 5 bases and J lost 6, with 16 bases in between. The germline V gene has CDR1 SQVTM and CDR2 ANQGSEA. CDR3 in DNA: TGCAGCGTTCAAAGTATGAGCGGGGATGGCTACACCTTC. Its protein is CSVQSMSGDGYTF.

V usage is TRBV5-4 and J usage is TRBJ2-7, with D tentatively TRBD1 (6 bases). The CDR3 consists of 14 residues. Trimming pared 3 bases from V and 2 bases from J, leaving 12 bases between. Germline CDR1 SGHNT, CDR2 YYREEE (reference sequence). As DNA, the CDR3 is TGTGCCAGCAGCTCTGGACAGCTCGCCTACGAGCAGTACTTC. Protein: CASSSGQLAYEQYF.

This clonotype was detected ten times or more. The chain links TRBV5-1 to TRBJ2-7; TRBD2 aligns across 8 bases. From germline, CDR1 is SGHRS and CDR2 YFSETQ. V dropped 4 bases and J dropped 5; count of bases not matched to a gene: 11. CDR3 length equals 15 residues. This chain's CDR3 is CASSLTTSDIHEQYF. CDR3 in DNA: TGCGCCAGCAGCCTAACGACTAGCGACATCCACGAGCAGTACTTC.

In its sample, this clonotype was seen many times. The chain carries TRBV3-1 and TRBJ1-6, with D unresolved. The CDR3 totals 13 residues. Per the germline V gene, CDR1 is LGHDT and CDR2 is YNNKEL (reference sequence). V dropped 2 bases and J dropped 9 bases, with 8 bases sitting between them. The CDR3 DNA sequence: TGTGCCAGCAGCCAAAAGGAAGGTTCACCCCTCCACTTT. Translating gives CASSQKEGSPLHF.

Many counts were recorded for this clonotype. The chain couples TRBV11-2 to TRBJ2-1; 8 bases map to TRBD2. The CDR3 runs 16 residues. Germline V lookup: CDR1 SGHAT, CDR2 FQNNGV. The junction had 10 bases not matched to a gene; V was cut back by 8 bases and J by 1 base. The chain's CDR3 is CASLGGTGGSYNEQFF. The CDR3 DNA reads TGTGCCAGCCTAGGAGGGACGGGGGGGTCCTACAATGAGCAGTTCTTC.

To note about this clonotype: Here the CDR3 omits its conserved ending phenylalanine or tryptophan, so a read error is the likely source. This rearrangement joins TRBV28 to TRBJ1-1, with D tentatively TRBD1 (6 bases). Trimming removed 10 bases at V and 2 bases at J, with 20 bases between. The CDR3 contains 15 residues. The germline V gene encodes CDR1 MDHEN and CDR2 SYDVKM. The CDR3 DNA reads as TGTGCCATTTTGCAGGGGCTGGTAGGAAACACTGAAGCTTTCATT. Its translation: CAILQGLVGNTEAFI.